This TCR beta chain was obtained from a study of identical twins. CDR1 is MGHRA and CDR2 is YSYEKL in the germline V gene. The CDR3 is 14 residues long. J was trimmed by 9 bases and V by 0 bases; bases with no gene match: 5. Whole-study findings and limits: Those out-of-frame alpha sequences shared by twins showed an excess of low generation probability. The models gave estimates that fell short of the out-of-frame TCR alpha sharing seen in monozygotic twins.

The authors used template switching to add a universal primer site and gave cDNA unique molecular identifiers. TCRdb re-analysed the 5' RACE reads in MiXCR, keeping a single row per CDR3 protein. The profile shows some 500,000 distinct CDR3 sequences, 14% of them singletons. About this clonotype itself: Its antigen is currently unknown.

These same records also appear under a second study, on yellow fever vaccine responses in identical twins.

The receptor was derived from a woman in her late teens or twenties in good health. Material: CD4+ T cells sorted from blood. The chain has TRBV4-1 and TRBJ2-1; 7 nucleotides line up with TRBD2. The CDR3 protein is CASSQEGRATEQFF. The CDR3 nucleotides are TGCGCCAGCAGCCAAGAGGGGAGGGCCACTGAGCAGTTCTTC.